Listed here are 11 T cell receptor beta chains from one sample, sequenced in a study of regulatory T cells in long-lasting Graves disease. Time point described: persistent/refractory GD, antithyroid drugs over 5 years with positive TRAb. RNA extracted from PBMCs served as the sequencing template. TCR beta libraries were built with iRepertoire HTBI primers and Arm-PCR of CDR3 regions. MiXCR, run by TCRdb on the multiplex PCR reads, gives a single entry per CDR3 protein. Of about 400,000 distinct CDR3 sequences in the sample, less than 25% were seen once. Sequencing used peripheral blood mononuclear cells (PBMCs), obtained when the disease was refractory, from a patient treated with antithyroid drugs. The source of these receptors is a female donor with Graves disease.

This clonotype appeared a few times. The chain recombines TRBV20-1 with TRBJ1-5, with D tentatively TRBD1 (5 bases). CDR3 length: 17 residues. Trimming took off 3 bases at V and 6 bases at J, with 24 bases between the two ends. Germline-derived CDR1 and CDR2 are DFQATT and SNEGSKA (reference sequence). The CDR3 coding sequence is TGCAGTGCTAGCCTGCTGGGGGGAGGTGGTATAGGTCAGCCCCAGCATTTT. Protein: CSASLLGGGGIGQPQHF.

This clonotype showed up just a few times. V gene TRBV5-6 combines with J gene TRBJ2-2; unclear D gene. V lost 0 bases and J lost 6, with 6 bases in between. The germline V gene encodes CDR1 SGHDT and CDR2 YYEEEE. The CDR3 has 13 residues. CDR3 sequence reads: CASSLVVAGELFF. The CDR3 DNA reads TGTGCCAGCAGCTTGGTCGTAGCCGGGGAGCTGTTTTTT.

This clonotype has a handful of counts. The chain links TRBV29-1 to TRBJ1-1; a weak D match, TRBD1 (6 bases). Trimming removed 6 bases at V and 6 bases at J, with 14 bases between. This CDR3 spans 12 amino acids. The germline V gene encodes CDR1 SQVTM and CDR2 ANQGSEA. As DNA, the CDR3 is TGCAGCGTCGAGGGTCGGACAGCTGAAGCTTTCTTT. Protein: CSVEGRTAEAFF.

V and J are TRBV30 and TRBJ1-1, with 7 bases that match TRBD1. V gave up 2 bases and J gave up 4 bases; unmatched junction bases: 7. The CDR3 spans 14 residues. The germline V gene has CDR1 GTSNPN and CDR2 SVGIG (reference sequence). CDR3 protein: CAWSQGGQTTEAFF. The CDR3 nucleotides read TGTGCCTGGAGTCAGGGGGGGCAAACCACTGAAGCTTTCTTT.

In this sample, this clonotype turned up a few times. The J gene is TRBJ1-2, the V gene TRBV20-1, with D unresolved. The CDR3 loop spans 13 amino acids. Germline assignment: CDR1 DFQATT and CDR2 SNEGSKA (reference sequence). V was cut by 6 bases and J by 4 bases, with 15 bases left in between. CDR3 coding DNA: TGCAGTGCCTCCAATGTGGGAGGCTATGGCTACACCTTC. Its translation is CSASNVGGYGYTF.

The chain is built from TRBV5-4 and TRBJ2-2; the match to TRBD2 covers 8 bases. Losses at the gene ends were 0 bases for V and 3 bases for J; bases not matched to a gene: 4. The CDR3 length is 16 residues. The germline V gene has CDR1 SGHNT and CDR2 YYREEE (reference sequence). This chain's CDR3 is CASSLVPSGHTGELFF. The CDR3 DNA is TGTGCCAGCAGCTTGGTTCCTAGCGGGCACACCGGGGAGCTGTTTTTT.

The table lists this clonotype with a few counts. The chain recombines TRBV10-3 with TRBJ1-1; D is unclear. Germline V gene lookup returns CDR1 ENHRY and CDR2 SYGVKD. The length of the CDR3 is 16 residues. V lost 3 bases and J lost 1, with 15 bases in between. In nucleotides, the CDR3 is TGTGCCATCAGTGAACTAACGACACCAGAGAACACTGAAGCTTTCTTT. Translating gives CAISELTTPENTEAFF.

The DNA of the CDR3 is TGTGCCAGCAGTCCCACTCTCGATGAGCAGTTCTTC. Translation gives CASSPTLDEQFF. This chain connects TRBV27 to TRBJ2-1; D unclear. V lost 5 bases and J lost 8, with 10 bases in between. The CDR3 spans 12 residues. Germline CDR1 is MNHEY and CDR2 is SMNVEV (reference sequence).

At least ten counts were recorded for this clonotype. The V and J genes are TRBV13 and TRBJ2-5, with D perhaps being TRBD1 or TRBD2 (6 bases each). With 5 bases removed from V and 4 bases from J, the gap between germline ends came to 17 bases. Germline-derived CDR1 and CDR2 are PRHDT and FYEKMQ (reference sequence). The CDR3 covers 15 residues. In DNA, the CDR3 is TGTGCCAGCAGCCAAAAGACAGGAGGGTCAGAGACCCAGTACTTC. The encoded protein is CASSQKTGGSETQYF.

The V and J genes are TRBV10-2 and TRBJ2-7; unclear D gene. There are 14 residues in the CDR3. Germline V lookup: CDR1 WSHSY, CDR2 SAAADI. V was cut by 6 bases and J by 0 bases, with 12 bases left in between. The CDR3 sequence: CASRPHSSSYEQYF. DNA for the CDR3: TGCGCCAGCAGGCCCCACAGTAGCTCCTACGAGCAGTACTTC.

This clonotype came up a few times. The chain links TRBV12-3 or TRBV12-4 to TRBJ1-2; 8 nucleotides match TRBD1. V was pared by 6 bases and J by 7 bases, with 10 bases of the junction left unmatched. This CDR3 is built from 14 residues. The CDR3 sequence is CASSPNDRGSGYTF. CDR3 DNA sequence: TGTGCCAGCAGCCCGAATGACAGGGGTAGTGGCTACACCTTC.